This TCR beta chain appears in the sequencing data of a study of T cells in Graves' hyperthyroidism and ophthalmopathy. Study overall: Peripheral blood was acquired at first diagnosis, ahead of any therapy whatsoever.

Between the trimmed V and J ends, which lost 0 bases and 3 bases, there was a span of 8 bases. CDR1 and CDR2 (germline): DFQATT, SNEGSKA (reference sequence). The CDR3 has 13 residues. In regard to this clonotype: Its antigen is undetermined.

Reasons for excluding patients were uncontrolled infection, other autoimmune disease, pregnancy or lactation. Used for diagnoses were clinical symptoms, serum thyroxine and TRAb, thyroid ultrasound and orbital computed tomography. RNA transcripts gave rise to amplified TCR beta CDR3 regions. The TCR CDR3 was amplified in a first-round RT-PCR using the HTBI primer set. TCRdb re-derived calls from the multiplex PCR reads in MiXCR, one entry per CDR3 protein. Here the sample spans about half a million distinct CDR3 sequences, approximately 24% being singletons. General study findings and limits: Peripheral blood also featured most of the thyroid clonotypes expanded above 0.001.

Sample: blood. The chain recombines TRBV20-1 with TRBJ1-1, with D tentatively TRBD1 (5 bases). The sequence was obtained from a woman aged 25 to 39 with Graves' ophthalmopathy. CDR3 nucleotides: TGCAGTGCTAGAGATGGAGGGGACACTGAAGCTTTCTTT. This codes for CSARDGGDTEAFF.